The 30 T cell receptor beta chains reported below all come from one sample, sequenced in a study of blood T cell repertoires in COVID-19. Libraries were prepared by immunoSEQ multiplex PCR; TCRdb keeps only in-frame clonotypes and omits some of them. This sample has 40,000 to 60,000 clones, with 85% to 90% found just once. The sample was peripheral blood. These TCRs come from a man between 35 and 55 years old with active COVID-19.

This clone was seen more than once but under ten times. The rearrangement uses TRBV7-9 and TRBJ2-2; a weak D match, TRBD2 (5 bases). There are 14 residues in the CDR3. Between the trimmed V and J ends, which lost 4 bases and 4 bases, there was a span of 10 bases. The germline V gene encodes CDR1 SEHNR and CDR2 FQNEAQ (reference sequence). For the CDR3, the DNA is TGTGCCAGCAGCTCCCGTGAGGGCACCGGGGAGCTGTTTTTT. As protein: CASSSREGTGELFF.

The chain employs TRBV9 and TRBJ2-1; possible D gene TRBD2, 6 bases. The CDR3 totals 15 residues. Trimming took off 0 bases at V and 4 bases at J, with 11 bases between the two ends. CDR1 SGDLS and CDR2 YYNGEE come from the germline V gene. CDR3 amino acids: CASSVGGGNYNEQFF. The CDR3 bases are TGTGCCAGCAGCGTAGGTGGGGGGAATTACAATGAGCAGTTCTTC.

The chain carries TRBV18 and TRBJ2-2; D is unclear. The CDR3 totals 14 residues. The V end was cut by 2 bases, the J end by 7 bases, with 11 bases between. Germline lookup yields CDR1 KGHSH and CDR2 LQKENI. In nucleotides, the CDR3 is TGTGCCAGCTCACCAGACGGCACGGGCGGGGAGCTGTTTTTT. It yields the protein CASSPDGTGGELFF.

The chain links TRBV19 to TRBJ2-7, with 8 bases matching TRBD2. Germline trimming cut 3 bases from V and 5 bases from J; bases unmatched to any gene: 9. The CDR3 has 15 amino acids. The germline V gene has CDR1 LNHDA and CDR2 SQIVND (reference sequence). The CDR3 is CASSITGGRYDEQYF. The CDR3 coding sequence is TGTGCCAGTAGTATTACGGGAGGGCGTTACGACGAGCAGTACTTC.

V and J are TRBV4-1 and TRBJ2-2; perhaps TRBD2 as D (7 bases). This CDR3 region has 17 residues. Germline V gives CDR1 MGHRA, CDR2 YSYEKL. V was trimmed by 1 base and J by 7 bases, leaving 19 bases between them. The CDR3 DNA reads TGCGCCAGCAGCCAAGCGGTGATACGGCGGGGGCACGGGGAGCTGTTTTTT. Protein sequence: CASSQAVIRRGHGELFF.

J is TRBJ2-7 and V is TRBV5-4; unclear D gene. V shed 1 base and J shed 6 bases, with 11 bases lying between them. Looked up from germline, CDR1 is SGHNT and CDR2 is YYREEE (reference sequence). The CDR3 loop spans 13 amino acids. The DNA of the CDR3 is TGTGCCAGCAGCTTGTCCGAGTTCCCCGAGCAGTACTTC. Residues: CASSLSEFPEQYF.

This chain links TRBV7-9 with TRBJ1-1; D perhaps matches TRBD1 (6 bases). From germline, CDR1 is SEHNR and CDR2 FQNEAQ (reference sequence). CDR3 length equals 13 residues. V shed 8 bases and J shed 3 bases, with 13 bases lying between them. The CDR3: CASLGRGDTEAFF. The CDR3 DNA is TGTGCCAGCCTGGGGAGGGGGGACACTGAAGCTTTCTTT.

The V and J genes are TRBV5-1 and TRBJ1-5; D gene uncertain. Between the trimmed V and J ends, which lost 0 bases and 6 bases, there was a span of 7 bases. This CDR3 comprises 13 residues. In germline, CDR1 is SGHRS, CDR2 YFSETQ. Written as DNA, the CDR3 is TGCGCCAGCAGCTTGGGGGCAGGTCAGCCCCAGCATTTT. This gives the protein CASSLGAGQPQHF.

This chain uses TRBV5-4 with TRBJ2-5, with TRBD2 matching 7 bases. Germline CDR1 is SGHNT and CDR2 is YYREEE (reference sequence). The CDR3 spans 14 residues. V lost 4 bases to trimming and J lost 5 bases; unmatched junction nucleotides: 8. For the CDR3, the DNA is TGTGCCAGCAGCCGGGGGGACGGGCCCGAGACCCAGTACTTC. Translated, it gives CASSRGDGPETQYF.

The J gene is TRBJ1-3, the V gene TRBV5-1; D unresolved. Germline lookup yields CDR1 SGHRS and CDR2 YFSETQ. Deletions cut 0 bases from V and 0 bases from J, with 4 bases between. The length of the CDR3 is 14 residues. The CDR3 is CASSLGHSGNTIYF. CDR3 bases: TGCGCCAGCAGCTTGGGGCACTCTGGAAACACCATATATTTT.

The chain has TRBV27 and TRBJ1-6, with 11 positions matching TRBD1. This CDR3 is 17 amino acids long. CDR1 is MNHEY and CDR2 is SMNVEV in the germline V gene (reference sequence). The J segment lost 8 bases and the V segment lost 5 bases, leaving 11 bases of the junction unmatched. CDR3 sequence (DNA): TGTGCCAGCAGTCGGGGGGCGGCGGGACAGGGGGATTCACCCCTCCACTTT. The encoded protein is CASSRGAAGQGDSPLHF.

The V call is TRBV5-1, the J call TRBJ2-4; D is possibly TRBD2 (6 bases). Germline V gene data show CDR1 as SGHRS and CDR2 as YFSETQ. The CDR3 is made up of 15 amino acids. With 3 bases removed from V and 9 bases from J, the gap between germline ends came to 19 bases. The CDR3 here is CASSSEGRDRTIQYF. The CDR3, as DNA: TGCGCCAGCAGCTCGGAGGGCAGGGATCGCACCATTCAGTACTTC.

V is TRBV7-9 and J is TRBJ2-1, with 14 bases identical to TRBD2. The V segment lost 0 bases and the J segment 10 bases; nucleotides outside the gene matches: 5. This CDR3 is 16 amino acids long. From germline, CDR1 is SEHNR and CDR2 FQNEAQ (reference sequence). The CDR3 is CASSLALGLAGAEQFF. Here the CDR3 DNA reads TGTGCCAGCAGCTTAGCCCTGGGACTAGCGGGAGCAGAGCAGTTCTTC.

The rearrangement uses TRBV5-1 and TRBJ1-2, with 8 bases identical to TRBD1. After removal of 4 bases from V and 6 bases from J, the junction contained 5 bases not matched to a gene. From germline, CDR1 is SGHRS and CDR2 YFSETQ. There are 13 residues in the CDR3. For the CDR3, the DNA is TGCGCCAGCAGCCTCTCAGGGGGCGATGGCTACACCTTC. Amino acids: CASSLSGGDGYTF. Variable domain in full (rest from reference TRBV5-1 and TRBJ1-2): KAGVTQTPRYLIKTRGQQVTLSCSPISGHRSVSWYQQTPGQGLQFLFEYFSETQRNKGNFPGRFSGRQFSNSRSEMNVSTLELGDSALYLCASSLSGGDGYTFGSGTRLTVV.

V usage is TRBV5-1 and J usage is TRBJ2-7; 10 positions match TRBD2. CDR3 length: 17 amino acids. The V gene's germline CDR1 is SGHRS and CDR2 YFSETQ. V lost 0 bases to trimming and J lost 7 bases; unmatched junction nucleotides: 13. The CDR3 sequence is CASSLGTSGALSGEQYF. CDR3 bases: TGCGCCAGCAGCTTGGGCACTAGCGGGGCGTTATCGGGGGAGCAGTACTTC. Full variable domain (rest looked up from reference TRBV5-1 and TRBJ2-7): KAGVTQTPRYLIKTRGQQVTLSCSPISGHRSVSWYQQTPGQGLQFLFEYFSETQRNKGNFPGRFSGRQFSNSRSEMNVSTLELGDSALYLCASSLGTSGALSGEQYFGPGTRLTVT.

J is TRBJ1-4 and V is TRBV11-2; D remains unclear. This CDR3 spans 13 amino acids. V was pared by 5 bases and J by 8 bases, with 12 bases between. Germline values: CDR1 SGHAT, CDR2 FQNNGV. The CDR3 here is CASSRGQVEKLFF. In DNA, the CDR3 is TGTGCCAGCAGCCGTGGCCAGGTGGAAAAACTGTTTTTT. Drawing the rest from reference TRBV11-2 and TRBJ1-4, the complete variable domain is EAGVAQSPRYKIIEKRQSVAFWCNPISGHATLYWYQQILGQGPKLLIQFQNNGVVDDSQLPKDRFSAERLKGVDSTLKIQPAKLEDSAVYLCASSRGQVEKLFFGSGTQLSVL.

This clone appeared a few times. The chain joins TRBV2 to TRBJ1-4; no reliable D call. The CDR3 has 16 amino acids. The germline V and J ends were trimmed by 1 base and 8 bases, with 17 bases remaining between them. Germline values: CDR1 SNHLY, CDR2 FYNNEI. The CDR3 is CASSEGGREYREKLFF. The CDR3, as DNA: TGTGCCAGCAGTGAAGGAGGCCGGGAATATCGAGAAAAACTGTTTTTT.

The CDR3, as DNA: TGTGCCAGCAGTTCCCCGGGGGATAAGAACACTGAAGCTTTCTTT. Its translation is CASSSPGDKNTEAFF. This chain links TRBV28 with TRBJ1-1; tentatively, D is TRBD1 (5 bases). The ends were cut back, 4 bases at V and 1 base at J, with 13 bases in the middle. Looked up from germline, CDR1 is MDHEN and CDR2 is SYDVKM. This CDR3 is built from 15 residues.

The chain combines TRBV18 with TRBJ2-3; possibly TRBD2 for D (5 bases). V was clipped by 4 bases and J by 0 bases, with 5 bases between them. Per germline, CDR1 KGHSH and CDR2 LQKENI. CDR3 length: 13 residues. This chain's CDR3 is CASSRTSTDTQYF. The CDR3 coding sequence is TGTGCCAGCTCACGGACTAGCACAGATACGCAGTATTTT.

There are many counts of this clone. V usage is TRBV6-1 and J usage is TRBJ2-7, with 14 bases identical to TRBD2. CDR1 is MNHNS and CDR2 is SASEGT in the germline V gene. The CDR3 has 17 residues. V lost 1 base, J lost 3 bases, and 5 bases stayed unmatched. CDR3 DNA: TGTGCCAGCAGTGAAGTGCGACTAGCGGGAGGGTACTACGAGCAGTACTTC. Protein product: CASSEVRLAGGYYEQYF.

DNA of the CDR3: TGTGCCAGCAGCGTAGGTTCATTTCCCGGGGATACGCAGTATTTT. This codes for CASSVGSFPGDTQYF. This chain links TRBV9 with TRBJ2-3; D not certain. CDR3 length: 15 residues. Germline CDR1 reads SGDLS; CDR2 reads YYNGEE. Trimming removed 0 bases from V and 6 bases from J, with 14 bases in between.

The rearrangement joins TRBV30 to TRBJ2-1, with D perhaps matching TRBD1 (5 bases). CDR1 is GTSNPN, CDR2 SVGIG, per germline (reference sequence). This CDR3 comprises 14 residues. Trimming stripped 0 bases from V and 0 bases from J, with 6 bases between. CDR3 sequence: CAWSVDISYNEQFF. The CDR3, as DNA: TGTGCCTGGAGTGTGGACATCTCCTACAATGAGCAGTTCTTC.

The chain has TRBV12-5 and TRBJ2-1; TRBD2 might be the D (7 bases). CDR3 length equals 18 residues. V was trimmed by 0 bases and J by 8 bases, leaving 23 bases between them. Germline values: CDR1 LGHNT, CDR2 FRNRAP. This chain's CDR3 is CASGLVLGGRAQRHEQFF. The CDR3 nucleotides read TGTGCTAGTGGTTTGGTACTAGGGGGGAGGGCCCAGCGACATGAGCAGTTCTTC.

The chain couples TRBV19 to TRBJ2-7; no firm D call. CDR1 is LNHDA and CDR2 is SQIVND in the germline V gene (reference sequence). The CDR3 totals 13 residues. Trimming cost V 3 bases and J 3 bases, with 9 bases left between them. This chain's CDR3 is CASSITSSYEQYF. CDR3 DNA sequence: TGTGCCAGTAGTATTACCTCCAGCTACGAGCAGTACTTC.

The V gene is TRBV10-1, the J gene TRBJ1-1; D not certain. The CDR3 length is 16 residues. The germline CDR1 and CDR2 sequences are WNHNN and SYGVQD (reference sequence). Deletions cut 3 bases from V and 2 bases from J, with 16 bases between. The CDR3 nucleotides read TGCGCCAGCAGTGACACCCCCCGCGGCGCCAACACTGAAGCTTTCTTT. It specifies CASSDTPRGANTEAFF.

The chain joins TRBV6-1 to TRBJ2-4; TRBD1 matches at 9 bases. After removal of 3 bases from V and 4 bases from J, the junction contained 4 bases not matched to a gene. The CDR3 consists of 15 residues. The germline V gene encodes CDR1 MNHNS and CDR2 SASEGT. Written as DNA, the CDR3 is TGTGCCAGCAGTGAGTCCGGGACAGGGAAAAACATTCAGTACTTC. Translating gives CASSESGTGKNIQYF.

The chain uses TRBV2 and TRBJ1-2; weak D call: TRBD1 (6 bases). Germline-derived CDR1 and CDR2 are SNHLY and FYNNEI. This CDR3 is built from 13 residues. V dropped 7 bases and J dropped 7 bases, with 16 bases sitting between them. CDR3 region: CASITGYRGGYTF. DNA for the CDR3: TGTGCCAGCATCACAGGGTACCGGGGTGGCTACACCTTC.

The chain uses TRBV27 and TRBJ1-1; D is perhaps TRBD1 (6 bases). Germline loops: CDR1 MNHEY, CDR2 SMNVEV (reference sequence). V lost 4 bases and J 1 base, leaving 13 bases between the germline ends. This CDR3 region has 15 residues. The CDR3 spells CASSSGGQGNTEAFF. CDR3 coding DNA: TGTGCCAGCAGTTCCGGGGGGCAGGGGAACACTGAAGCTTTCTTT.

Only a few counts were recorded for this clone. The chain combines TRBV5-1 with TRBJ2-7; maybe TRBD1 (5 bases). The CDR3 runs to 12 residues. Trimming took off 2 bases at V and 6 bases at J, with 9 bases between the two ends. CDR1 SGHRS and CDR2 YFSETQ come from the germline V gene. CDR3 region: CASSFQGIEQYF. In nucleotides, the CDR3 is TGCGCCAGCAGCTTCCAGGGAATCGAGCAGTACTTC.

This chain joins TRBV7-2 and TRBJ2-7, with 7 bases that match TRBD2. The CDR3 loop spans 12 amino acids. Unmatched junction bases numbered 5, after V lost 10 bases and J lost 2 bases. CDR1 is SGHTA, CDR2 FQGNSA, per germline. DNA for the CDR3: TGTGCCACAGGGACTACTCCCTACGAGCAGTACTTC. Amino acid sequence: CATGTTPYEQYF.